The 12 T cell receptor beta chains presented below share a single source sample, sequenced in a study of T cells in tuberculosis. Sequenced by immunoSEQ multiplex PCR; TCRdb stores in-frame clones only, minus some. The sample includes 37,000 or so clones, 90% to 95% seen only once; the top ten take 9% to 14%. What was sequenced was PBMCs. The receptors here all came from a donor aged 5-35 years with latent tuberculosis or without tuberculosis infection. Some clones in this sample may be carry-over from other donors' samples.

The rearrangement uses TRBV18 and TRBJ2-3; TRBD2 is a possible D gene (8 bases). CDR1 and CDR2 (germline): KGHSH, LQKENI. The length of the CDR3 is 16 residues. With 4 bases removed from V and 4 bases from J, the gap between germline ends came to 18 bases. This CDR3 reads CASSRPGQRGSDTQYF. In DNA, the CDR3 is TGTGCCAGCTCACGCCCGGGACAGCGGGGGTCAGATACGCAGTATTTT. Supplemented by reference TRBV18 and TRBJ2-3, the full variable domain reads NAGVMQNPRHLVRRRGQEARLRCSPMKGHSHVYWYRQLPEEGLKFMVYLQKENIIDESGMPKERFSAEFPKEGPSILRIQQVVRGDSAAYFCASSRPGQRGSDTQYFGPGTRLTVL.

CDR3 protein: CASSESGQGDTGYTF. The CDR3 DNA is TGCGCCAGCAGTGAGTCGGGACAGGGGGATACTGGCTACACCTTC. The chain couples TRBV10-1 to TRBJ1-2, with 11 bases aligning to TRBD1. This CDR3 region has 15 residues. CDR1 and CDR2 from the germline V gene are WNHNN and SYGVQD (reference sequence). Trimming took 0 bases from V and 7 from J; bases not matched to a gene: 4.

The rearrangement links TRBV16 to TRBJ1-4; no definite D call. Trimming removed 0 bases at V and 2 bases at J, with 19 bases between. Looked up from germline, CDR1 is KGHSY and CDR2 is FQNENV. The CDR3 is 19 amino acids. CDR3 amino acids: CASSQSPGKVGYTNEKLFF. The CDR3, as DNA: TGTGCCAGCAGCCAATCCCCGGGGAAGGTTGGCTATACTAATGAAAAACTGTTTTTT.

This chain joins TRBV13 and TRBJ1-1; 8 nucleotides align to TRBD1. Germline CDR1 PRHDT, CDR2 FYEKMQ (reference sequence). The CDR3 is 15 residues long. The trim removed 2 bases at V and 1 base at J, leaving 3 bases unmatched. The CDR3 coding sequence is TGTGCCAGCAGCTTACAGGGGGCCGAGAACACTGAAGCTTTCTTT. It codes for CASSLQGAENTEAFF.

The CDR3 sequence: CASSLLVKFNEKLFF. In nucleotides, the CDR3 is TGCGCCAGCAGCCTTTTAGTTAAGTTTAATGAAAAACTGTTTTTT. The chain has TRBV4-1 and TRBJ1-4; D not certain. The CDR3 sequence is 15 residues long. Germline loops: CDR1 MGHRA, CDR2 YSYEKL. The germline V and J ends were trimmed by 4 bases and 4 bases, with 13 bases remaining between them.

The chain carries TRBV7-9 and TRBJ1-2; 7 nucleotides agree with TRBD1. The CDR3 consists of 16 residues. Trimming removed 4 bases from V and 2 bases from J; junction bases left unmatched: 10. Germline values: CDR1 SEHNR, CDR2 FQNEAQ (reference sequence). Here the CDR3 reads CASSSQGDAENYGYTF. The CDR3 nucleotides are TGTGCCAGCAGCTCCCAGGGGGACGCGGAGAACTATGGCTACACCTTC.

V is TRBV10-1 and J is TRBJ1-1; 9 bases agree with TRBD1. Germline values: CDR1 WNHNN, CDR2 SYGVQD (reference sequence). The trim removed 11 bases at V and 10 bases at J, leaving 2 bases unmatched. This CDR3 is built from 9 residues. For the CDR3, the DNA is TGCGCCGGGACAGGGCTAGCTTTCTTT. Translating gives CAGTGLAFF.

The V and J genes are TRBV5-1 and TRBJ1-2, with 8 bases aligning to TRBD1. The CDR3 consists of 18 residues. Germline values: CDR1 SGHRS, CDR2 YFSETQ. V lost 0 bases, J lost 6 bases, and 16 bases stayed unmatched. The CDR3 spells CASSLASYPGTGRNGYTF. The CDR3 nucleotides read TGCGCCAGCAGCTTGGCAAGTTATCCGGGGACAGGTAGAAATGGCTACACCTTC.

The genes are TRBV10-2 and TRBJ1-6, with TRBD1 matching 11 bases. The CDR3 has 20 amino acids. From germline, CDR1 is WSHSY and CDR2 SAAADI. J gave up 7 bases and V 0 bases, and 14 bases lay outside the gene matches. CDR3 protein: CASSESNSRTGGALNSPLHF. The CDR3 region has the DNA TGCGCCAGCAGTGAGTCGAATTCCCGGACAGGGGGCGCATTAAATTCACCCCTCCACTTT.

Here the CDR3 DNA reads TGTGCCAGCAGCCAAGTCCGGGAGACCCAGTACTTC. It yields the protein CASSQVRETQYF. The gene calls are TRBV2 and TRBJ2-5; D gene unclear. CDR3 length: 12 residues. CDR1 and CDR2 from the germline V gene are SNHLY and FYNNEI. The germline V and J ends were trimmed by 6 bases and 5 bases, with 10 bases remaining between them.

J is TRBJ1-2 and V is TRBV6-5; 7 bases agree with TRBD1. Per the germline V gene, CDR1 is MNHEY and CDR2 is SVGAGI. The CDR3 contains 14 residues. Unmatched junction bases numbered 8, after V lost 6 bases and J lost 4 bases. CDR3 sequence (DNA): TGTGCCAGCAGCCCTACCGGGACAGCCTATGGCTACACCTTC. It specifies CASSPTGTAYGYTF.

This clone was recorded a few times. The J gene is TRBJ1-2, the V gene TRBV2, with TRBD1 as a possible D gene (6 bases). The CDR3 is made up of 11 amino acids. Trimming pared 2 bases from V and 8 bases from J, leaving 6 bases between. CDR1 SNHLY and CDR2 FYNNEI come from the germline V gene. The CDR3 DNA is TGTGCCAGCAGTGAACAGGGGGGCTACACCTTC. Protein product: CASSEQGGYTF.